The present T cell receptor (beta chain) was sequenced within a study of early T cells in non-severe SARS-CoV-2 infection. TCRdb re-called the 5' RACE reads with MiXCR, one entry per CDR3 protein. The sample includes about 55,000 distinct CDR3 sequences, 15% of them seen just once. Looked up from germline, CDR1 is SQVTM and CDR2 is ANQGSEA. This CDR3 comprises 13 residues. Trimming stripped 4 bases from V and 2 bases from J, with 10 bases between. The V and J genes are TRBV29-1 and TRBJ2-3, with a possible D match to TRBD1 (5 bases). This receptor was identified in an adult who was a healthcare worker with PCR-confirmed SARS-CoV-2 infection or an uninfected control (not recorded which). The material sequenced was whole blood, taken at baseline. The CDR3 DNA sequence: TGCAGCGTTGCGGACACCCCCACAGATACGCAGTATTTT. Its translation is CSVADTPTDTQYF.